A single TCR beta chain is shown here with its context. Its antigen is unidentified. The CDR3 runs 14 residues. The germline gives CDR1 LNHDA, CDR2 SQIVND (reference sequence). V lost 0 bases to trimming and J lost 2 bases, with 7 bases between them. This entry comes from a study of blood T cells in healthy people across ages. Overall study findings and caveats: Getting older went along with TCR beta diversity per million T cells dropping roughly linearly.

Total RNA, at least 5.5 micrograms per sample, came from PBMCs. Using a J-beta primer mix together with a sample-barcoded 5' primer, a second PCR was run for roughly 6 to 11 cycles. A single record per CDR3 protein comes from TCRdb applying MiXCR to the 5' RACE reads. This sample has around 1,500,000 distinct CDR3 sequences, with about 43% found just once. This rearrangement joins TRBV19 to TRBJ1-1; D gene unclear. What was sequenced was blood. This clonotype was obtained from a woman aged 18-35 years in good health. The CDR3 loop reads CASSIEYSNTEAFF. CDR3 nucleotides: TGTGCCAGTAGTATAGAGTATTCCAACACTGAAGCTTTCTTT.